Each of the 20 T cell receptor beta chains below was sequenced from the same sample in a study of cytomegalovirus exposure and HLA in healthy donors. Only in-frame clones appear in the TCRdb table, and some are missing; sequencing was by immunoSEQ multiplex PCR. The top ten hold 0.78% of the sample, which has 85,000 to 95,000 clones, 96% seen once. The material sequenced was PBMCs. Receptors were obtained from a man between 18 and 35 years old in good health and CMV-seronegative.

The rearrangement joins TRBV19 to TRBJ2-1; 13 bases fit TRBD2. The CDR3 sequence is 15 residues long. Per germline, CDR1 LNHDA and CDR2 SQIVND (reference sequence). J was trimmed by 6 bases and V by 6 bases; bases with no gene match: 5. CDR3 loop: CASSRGLAGSNEQFF. The DNA of the CDR3 is TGTGCCAGTAGCCGGGGACTAGCGGGAAGCAATGAGCAGTTCTTC.

The CDR3 sequence: CASSRTPTAQPQHF. The DNA for the CDR3 is TGTGCCAGCTCACGGACACCCACCGCACAGCCCCAGCATTTT. The chain joins TRBV18 to TRBJ1-5; possible D gene TRBD1, 5 bases. Germline CDR1 and CDR2: KGHSH and LQKENI. The V gene lost 4 bases and the J gene lost 7 bases, with 14 bases spanning the gap. This CDR3 comprises 14 residues. The whole variable domain, filled in from reference TRBV18 and TRBJ1-5, reads NAGVMQNPRHLVRRRGQEARLRCSPMKGHSHVYWYRQLPEEGLKFMVYLQKENIIDESGMPKERFSAEFPKEGPSILRIQQVVRGDSAAYFCASSRTPTAQPQHFGDGTRLSIL.

J is TRBJ2-7 and V is TRBV28; 8 bases are a match to TRBD1. Per the germline V gene, CDR1 is MDHEN and CDR2 is SYDVKM. J lost 5 bases, V lost 10 bases, and 7 bases had no gene match. The CDR3 totals 12 residues. The CDR3 sequence is CATTDRVDEQYF. CDR3 DNA sequence: TGTGCCACGACGGACAGGGTCGACGAGCAGTACTTC.

The chain joins TRBV10-3 to TRBJ2-3, with 10 positions matching TRBD2. The CDR3 runs to 17 residues. V shed 5 bases and J 0 bases; nucleotides not matched to a gene: 8. Germline V gene lookup returns CDR1 ENHRY and CDR2 SYGVKD. DNA of the CDR3: TGTGCCATCAGTTTACTCCTAGCGGGAGTTAGCACAGATACGCAGTATTTT. Amino acids: CAISLLLAGVSTDTQYF.

J is TRBJ2-3 and V is TRBV7-9; maybe TRBD2 (6 bases). Germline assignment: CDR1 SEHNR and CDR2 FQNEAQ (reference sequence). V lost 5 bases to trimming and J lost 0 bases, with 15 bases between them. This CDR3 is 16 amino acids long. The CDR3 DNA is TGTGCCAGCAGCAACCCTAGCGCGACCAGCACAGATACGCAGTATTTT. Amino acid sequence: CASSNPSATSTDTQYF.

This clone was picked up one time. This rearrangement joins TRBV7-9 to TRBJ2-2; 9 positions match TRBD2. This CDR3 is built from 18 residues. The germline V gene encodes CDR1 SEHNR and CDR2 FQNEAQ (reference sequence). V lost 0 bases to trimming and J lost 0 bases; unmatched junction nucleotides: 5. The CDR3, as DNA: TGTGCCAGCAGCTTAGCGGTGCGGGAGGGGTCGAACACCGGGGAGCTGTTTTTT. As protein: CASSLAVREGSNTGELFF. Together with reference TRBV7-9 and TRBJ2-2, the CDR3 gives the full variable domain: DTGVSQNPRHKITKRGQNVTFRCDPISEHNRLYWYRQTLGQGPEFLTYFQNEAQLEKSRLLSDRFSAERPKGSFSTLEIQRTEQGDSAMYLCASSLAVREGSNTGELFFGEGSRLTVL.

The chain carries TRBV2 and TRBJ2-3; the D gene is possibly TRBD1 (6 bases). This CDR3 has 15 residues. Per germline, CDR1 SNHLY and CDR2 FYNNEI. The V end lost 6 bases, the J end lost 0 bases, and 13 bases lay between the germline ends. The CDR3 sequence is CASRDTGLSTDTQYF. The CDR3 coding sequence is TGTGCCAGCAGGGATACAGGGTTAAGCACAGATACGCAGTATTTT.

The chain uses TRBV11-2 and TRBJ1-3, with D tentatively TRBD1 (5 bases). The V and J ends lost 5 bases and 4 bases respectively, with 15 bases between them. This CDR3 has 15 residues. The germline CDR1 and CDR2 sequences are SGHAT and FQNNGV. The CDR3 DNA sequence: TGTGCCAGCAGCCCTCGGCAGGGCAGCGGAAACACCATATATTTT. Its protein product is CASSPRQGSGNTIYF. Supplemented by reference TRBV11-2 and TRBJ1-3, the full variable domain reads EAGVAQSPRYKIIEKRQSVAFWCNPISGHATLYWYQQILGQGPKLLIQFQNNGVVDDSQLPKDRFSAERLKGVDSTLKIQPAKLEDSAVYLCASSPRQGSGNTIYFGEGSWLTVV.

The chain joins TRBV9 to TRBJ2-1, with a possible D match to TRBD2 (6 bases). The CDR3 covers 14 residues. The V and J ends lost 5 bases and 3 bases respectively, with 12 bases between them. CDR1 and CDR2 from the germline V gene are SGDLS and YYNGEE. The CDR3, as DNA: TGTGCCAGCAGAAATTCGGGAGACTACAATGAGCAGTTCTTC. Its translation: CASRNSGDYNEQFF.

The chain uses TRBV19 and TRBJ2-5, with 9 bases matching TRBD1. Germline lookup yields CDR1 LNHDA and CDR2 SQIVND (reference sequence). V lost 4 bases, J lost 5 bases, and 8 bases stayed unmatched. This CDR3 has 15 residues. CDR3: CASSRGQGTRETQYF. CDR3 DNA: TGTGCCAGTAGTAGGGGACAGGGTACCAGGGAGACCCAGTACTTC.

The gene calls are TRBV7-8 and TRBJ2-7; D possibly corresponds to TRBD1 (6 bases). Germline V CDR1 and CDR2: SGHVS, FQNEAQ. The CDR3 is made up of 13 amino acids. V shed 6 bases and J shed 3 bases, with 12 bases lying between them. The DNA for the CDR3 is TGTGCCAGCAGACGCGGACAGAGCTACGAGCAGTACTTC. It is translated as CASRRGQSYEQYF.

The rearrangement uses TRBV21-1 and TRBJ1-1; the D segment call TRBD1 is taken from the table without a DNA check. TRBV21-1 is recorded as a pseudogene. The CDR3 consists of 16 residues. The CDR3 loop reads CASSKVLEQGCAEAFF. The CDR3 DNA follows: TGTGCCAGCAGCAAAGTATTGGAACAGGGGTGCGCTGAAGCTTTCTTT.

V is TRBV30 and J is TRBJ2-5; perhaps TRBD1 as D (5 bases). Trimming shortened V by 4 bases and J by 5 bases, and 11 bases separated the two germline ends. The CDR3 spans 12 residues. Looked up from germline, CDR1 is GTSNPN and CDR2 is SVGIG (reference sequence). The CDR3 nucleotides are TGTGCCTGGACGCAGTCAGGGGAGACCCAGTACTTC. It encodes CAWTQSGETQYF.

This clone has only one observation. J is TRBJ1-1 and V is TRBV30; 7 bases line up with TRBD1. V was pared by 4 bases and J by 7 bases, with 12 bases of the junction left unmatched. The CDR3 is 14 residues long. Germline CDR1 GTSNPN, CDR2 SVGIG (reference sequence). The CDR3 spells CAWISYRGPIEAFF. The CDR3 nucleotides read TGTGCCTGGATCTCCTACAGGGGTCCGATTGAAGCTTTCTTT.

This clone was seen only once. V is TRBV28 and J is TRBJ2-7; the match to TRBD1 covers 9 bases. The germline V gene has CDR1 MDHEN and CDR2 SYDVKM. J lost 7 bases, V lost 4 bases, and 11 bases had no gene match. The CDR3 consists of 15 residues. Here the CDR3 reads CASSSNTGGLWEQYF. Here the CDR3 DNA reads TGTGCCAGCAGTTCGAATACAGGGGGCTTGTGGGAGCAGTACTTC.

In nucleotides, the CDR3 is TGCGCCAGCAGCAACTTAGCGGCCGGGGAGCTGTTTTTT. It encodes CASSNLAAGELFF. The J gene is TRBJ2-2, the V gene TRBV5-1; the D gene is possibly TRBD2 (6 bases). The V and J ends lost 4 bases and 6 bases respectively, with 10 bases between them. The CDR3 covers 13 residues. CDR1 is SGHRS and CDR2 is YFSETQ in the germline V gene.

This clone occurred once. This rearrangement joins TRBV2 to TRBJ1-3, with 9 bases fitting TRBD1. The V segment lost 7 bases and the J segment 0 bases; nucleotides outside the gene matches: 4. The CDR3 length is 15 residues. In germline, CDR1 is SNHLY, CDR2 FYNNEI. The CDR3 region has the DNA TGTGCCAGCAAAGGGACAGGGCCCTCTGGAAACACCATATATTTT. This encodes CASKGTGPSGNTIYF.

The chain recombines TRBV28 with TRBJ2-3; 9 nucleotides align to TRBD2. From germline, CDR1 is MDHEN and CDR2 SYDVKM. CDR3 size: 17 residues. J lost 4 bases, V lost 3 bases, and 11 bases had no gene match. The CDR3, as DNA: TGTGCCAGCAGTTTTTATCTCGCGGGAGGGCCCGCAGATACGCAGTATTTT. It translates to CASSFYLAGGPADTQYF.

The CDR3 is CASSMGTGGLAEKLFF. Here the CDR3 DNA reads TGTGCCAGTAGTATGGGCACGGGGGGGCTGGCTGAAAAACTGTTTTTT. The V gene is TRBV19, the J gene TRBJ1-4; D might be TRBD1 (6 bases). Trimming left V 3 bases short and J 7 bases short, with 18 bases between. Germline V gene sequence: CDR1 LNHDA, CDR2 SQIVND (reference sequence). This CDR3 has 16 amino acids. The full variable domain, with the rest looked up from reference TRBV19 and TRBJ1-4, is DGGITQSPKYLFRKEGQNVTLSCEQNLNHDAMYWYRQDPGQGLRLIYYSQIVNDFQKGDIAEGYSVSREKKESFPLTVTSAQKNPTAFYLCASSMGTGGLAEKLFFGSGTQLSVL.

The V and J genes are TRBV4-3 and TRBJ2-2, with D maybe TRBD2 (5 bases). The CDR3 is made up of 13 amino acids. The germline V gene has CDR1 LGHNA and CDR2 YSLEER. The V gene lost 4 bases and the J gene lost 4 bases, with 7 bases spanning the gap. CDR3 coding DNA: TGCGCCAGCAGCCCGGGGTCCACCGGGGAGCTGTTTTTT. Its protein is CASSPGSTGELFF.